These 20 T cell receptor beta chains originate from one sample sequenced in a study of CD8+ T cells in alopecia areata (dated by TCRdb to 2017 to 2018). Library generation was performed with the immunoSEQ multiplex PCR assay. RNA was extracted from all samples and reverse transcribed into cDNA, which served as template for TCR sequencing. TCRdb carries this immuneACCESS record with in-frame sequences only. Its versions omit some clonotypes, under half of them owing to an unresolved V gene in the studies checked, with the rest unexplained. A total of some 99,000 clones appear in this sample, 40% to 45% of them only once. The top ten clones comprise 0.79% of the sample. Sequenced material: CD4+ T cells sorted from blood. These receptors all come from a human donor with alopecia areata.

This clone was seen a handful of times. V is TRBV29-1 and J is TRBJ1-4; no clear D gene. Trimming removed 4 bases at V and 7 bases at J, with 10 bases between. The CDR3 consists of 12 residues. Germline-derived CDR1 and CDR2 are SQVTM and ANQGSEA. In DNA, the CDR3 is TGCAGCGTTGGCGGGTACCGTGAAAAACTGTTTTTT. This encodes CSVGGYREKLFF.

This clone was counted between two and nine times. The V call is TRBV10-3, the J call TRBJ1-1; no reliable D call. CDR3 length: 15 residues. CDR1 ENHRY and CDR2 SYGVKD come from the germline V gene. V lost 0 bases and J lost 0, with 8 bases in between. The CDR3, as DNA: TGTGCCATCAGTGAGTCGACAACTCTGAACACTGAAGCTTTCTTT. It yields the protein CAISESTTLNTEAFF.

This rearrangement joins TRBV5-1 to TRBJ1-2, with D possibly TRBD1 on 5 matching bases. V was shortened by 3 bases and J by 6 bases, with 18 bases between the two germline ends. This CDR3 spans 15 amino acids. Germline CDR1 is SGHRS and CDR2 is YFSETQ. CDR3 sequence (DNA): TGCGCCAGCAGCTGGGGGACCGACAGAGTTGATGGCTACACCTTC. Protein: CASSWGTDRVDGYTF.

The gene calls are TRBV6-5 and TRBJ2-7; D ambiguous. There are 14 residues in the CDR3. V lost 2 bases and J lost 0, with 8 bases in between. Germline CDR1 MNHEY, CDR2 SVGAGI. CDR3 bases: TGTGCCAGCAGTTACAGTGCACTCTCCTACGAGCAGTACTTC. Translation gives CASSYSALSYEQYF.

The rearrangement links TRBV29-1 to TRBJ2-5; a weak D match, TRBD1 (6 bases). The CDR3 is 13 residues long. Germline CDR1 and CDR2: SQVTM and ANQGSEA. V was shortened by 7 bases and J by 4 bases, with 16 bases between the two germline ends. The CDR3 loop reads CSGQVSEGETQYF. CDR3 in DNA: TGCAGCGGACAGGTTTCTGAGGGAGAGACCCAGTACTTC.

This clone was detected ten times or more. The chain recombines TRBV28 with TRBJ2-7; TRBD1 aligns across 7 bases. After removal of 1 base from V and 3 bases from J, the junction contained 3 bases not matched to a gene. CDR3 length: 14 residues. The germline V gene has CDR1 MDHEN and CDR2 SYDVKM. Here the CDR3 DNA reads TGTGCCAGCAGTTTATCCACAGGGGTCTACGAGCAGTACTTC. Its protein is CASSLSTGVYEQYF.

Here the CDR3 DNA reads TGTGCCAGCAGCAGGGACGAGCAGTACTTC. This gives the protein CASSRDEQYF. The rearrangement links TRBV6-5 to TRBJ2-7; the D gene is possibly TRBD1 (5 bases). With 6 bases removed from V and 5 bases from J, the gap between germline ends came to 5 bases. This CDR3 region has 10 residues. Germline loops: CDR1 MNHEY, CDR2 SVGAGI.

This clone has at least ten counts. The chain joins TRBV7-8 to TRBJ2-7; 11 bases fit TRBD2. Trimming cost V 0 bases and J 3 bases; bases outside gene matches: 1. The germline gives CDR1 SGHVS, CDR2 FQNEAQ. The CDR3 loop spans 15 amino acids. Written as DNA, the CDR3 is TGTGCCAGCAGCTTAGCTAGCGGGGGGGTCTACGAGCAGTACTTC. Translating gives CASSLASGGVYEQYF.

V and J are TRBV29-1 and TRBJ2-7, with 7 bases lining up with TRBD1. Germline V gene data show CDR1 as SQVTM and CDR2 as ANQGSEA. Trimming took 7 bases from V and 3 from J; bases not matched to a gene: 9. The CDR3 is 13 amino acids. The CDR3 region is CSARQGRDYEQYF. CDR3 DNA: TGCAGCGCCCGACAGGGAAGGGACTACGAGCAGTACTTC.

This clone came up a few times. The chain links TRBV5-6 to TRBJ1-2; D is unresolved. In germline, CDR1 is SGHDT, CDR2 YYEEEE. This CDR3 is built from 13 residues. The V gene lost 1 base and the J gene lost 8 bases, with 12 bases spanning the gap. This chain's CDR3 is CASSLTPAGGYTF. The CDR3 DNA sequence: TGTGCCAGCAGCTTGACCCCGGCAGGAGGCTACACCTTC.

V usage is TRBV5-4 and J usage is TRBJ2-5; 13 bases fit TRBD2. Unmatched junction bases numbered 6, after V lost 2 bases and J lost 5 bases. CDR1 is SGHNT, CDR2 YYREEE, per germline (reference sequence). The CDR3 is 16 residues long. The CDR3 spells CASSFTGTSGVETQYF. CDR3 coding DNA: TGTGCCAGCAGCTTTACCGGGACTAGCGGGGTGGAGACCCAGTACTTC.

This clone has just a few counts. The gene calls are TRBV29-1 and TRBJ2-7; D may be TRBD1 (5 bases). The V gene lost 0 bases and the J gene lost 3 bases, with 6 bases spanning the gap. This CDR3 is built from 12 residues. CDR1 is SQVTM and CDR2 is ANQGSEA in the germline V gene. The CDR3 here is CSVEDQGYEQYF. The CDR3 region has the DNA TGCAGCGTTGAAGACCAGGGCTACGAGCAGTACTTC.

This clone has only a few counts. V usage is TRBV28 and J usage is TRBJ2-3; D possibly corresponds to TRBD2 (6 bases). Germline V CDR1 and CDR2: MDHEN, SYDVKM. The CDR3 sequence is 13 residues long. V lost 10 bases and J 0 bases, leaving 11 bases between the germline ends. As DNA, the CDR3 is TGTGCCACCCGGGGGACTAGCACAGATACGCAGTATTTT. This codes for CATRGTSTDTQYF. The whole variable domain, filled in from reference TRBV28 and TRBJ2-3, reads DVKVTQSSRYLVKRTGEKVFLECVQDMDHENMFWYRQDPGLGLRLIYFSYDVKMKEKGDIPEGYSVSREKKERFSLILESASTNQTSMYLCATRGTSTDTQYFGPGTRLTVL.

This clone has only one observation. The V and J genes are TRBV4-2 and TRBJ2-1; 7 positions match TRBD1. Germline assignment: CDR1 LGHNA and CDR2 YNFKEQ. The CDR3 totals 15 residues. Losses at the gene ends were 0 bases for V and 5 bases for J; bases not matched to a gene: 4. CDR3 DNA: TGTGCCAGCAGCCAAGAGACAGGGTACGACAATGAGCAGTTCTTC. Translated: CASSQETGYDNEQFF.

V gene TRBV29-1 combines with J gene TRBJ1-2; TRBD1 aligns across 8 bases. V shed 7 bases, J shed 8 bases, and the junction held 6 bases outside the gene matches. The germline CDR1 and CDR2 sequences are SQVTM and ANQGSEA. CDR3 length: 11 amino acids. The CDR3 is CSAYRTGGYTF. The CDR3 coding sequence is TGCAGCGCGTACAGGACAGGGGGCTACACCTTC.

The chain links TRBV30 to TRBJ2-3; TRBD1 is a possible D gene (5 bases). Germline assignment: CDR1 GTSNPN and CDR2 SVGIG (reference sequence). The CDR3 extends over 12 amino acids. Trimming shortened V by 5 bases and J by 5 bases, and 11 bases separated the two germline ends. In nucleotides, the CDR3 is TGTGCCTGGGCTTCAACAGGAGATACGCAGTATTTT. Its protein product is CAWASTGDTQYF.

The CDR3 bases are TGTGCCAGCAGGGGGAACAAAGACGGAAGCTATGGCTACACCTTC. Its protein product is CASRGNKDGSYGYTF. The rearrangement uses TRBV28 and TRBJ1-2; D gene ambiguous. Per the germline V gene, CDR1 is MDHEN and CDR2 is SYDVKM. V lost 6 bases to trimming and J lost 4 bases, with 18 bases between them. The CDR3 runs 15 residues.

This clone appeared a few times. This chain links TRBV5-4 with TRBJ2-5, with 8 bases lining up with TRBD1. The J segment lost 3 bases and the V segment lost 3 bases, leaving 4 bases of the junction unmatched. CDR1 and CDR2 from the germline V gene are SGHNT and YYREEE (reference sequence). The CDR3 is 14 amino acids. The CDR3, as DNA: TGTGCCAGCAGCTCCCTGACAGGGGAAGAGACCCAGTACTTC. Translating it yields CASSSLTGEETQYF.

The chain's CDR3 is CSVDGMGWAEQFF. The CDR3 region has the DNA TGCAGCGTTGATGGTATGGGGTGGGCTGAGCAGTTCTTC. This chain joins TRBV29-1 and TRBJ2-1; no clear D. The CDR3 spans 13 residues. V shed 3 bases and J shed 9 bases, with 15 bases lying between them. Germline V gene lookup returns CDR1 SQVTM and CDR2 ANQGSEA.

The chain carries TRBV29-1 and TRBJ2-7; TRBD2 is a possible D gene (5 bases). CDR1 is SQVTM, CDR2 ANQGSEA, per germline. This CDR3 region has 13 residues. V was clipped by 7 bases and J by 5 bases, with 18 bases between them. The CDR3 region has the DNA TGCAGCGCGCGCGGCACCGGAGGTGACGAGCAGTACTTC. Its protein is CSARGTGGDEQYF.